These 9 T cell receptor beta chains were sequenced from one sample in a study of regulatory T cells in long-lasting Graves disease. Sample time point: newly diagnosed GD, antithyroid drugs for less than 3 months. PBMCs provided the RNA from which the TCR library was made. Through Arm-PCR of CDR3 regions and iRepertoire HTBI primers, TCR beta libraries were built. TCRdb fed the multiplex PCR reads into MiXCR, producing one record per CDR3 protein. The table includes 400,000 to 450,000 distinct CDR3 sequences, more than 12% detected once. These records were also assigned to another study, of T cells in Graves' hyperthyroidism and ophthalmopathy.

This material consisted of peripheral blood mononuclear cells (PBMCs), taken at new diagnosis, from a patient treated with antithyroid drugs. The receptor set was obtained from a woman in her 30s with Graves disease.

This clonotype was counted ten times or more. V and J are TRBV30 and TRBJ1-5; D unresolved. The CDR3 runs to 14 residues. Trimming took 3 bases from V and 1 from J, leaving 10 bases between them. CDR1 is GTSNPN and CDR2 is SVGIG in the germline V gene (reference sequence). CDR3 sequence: CAWSPGGSNQPQHF. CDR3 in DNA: TGTGCCTGGAGCCCAGGAGGGAGCAATCAGCCCCAGCATTTT.

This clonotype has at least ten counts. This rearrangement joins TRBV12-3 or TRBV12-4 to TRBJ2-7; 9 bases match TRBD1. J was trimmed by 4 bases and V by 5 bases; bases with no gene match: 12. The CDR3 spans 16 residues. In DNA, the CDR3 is TGTGCCAGCAGTCCAGGCCGGGACAGGGTACGGTACGAGCAGTACTTC. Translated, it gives CASSPGRDRVRYEQYF.

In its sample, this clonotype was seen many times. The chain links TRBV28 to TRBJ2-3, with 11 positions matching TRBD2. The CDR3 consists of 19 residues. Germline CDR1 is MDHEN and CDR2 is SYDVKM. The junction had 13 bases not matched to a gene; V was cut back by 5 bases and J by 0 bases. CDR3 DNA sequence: TGTGCCAGCAGTCAAAGGATCGGGACTAGCGGTTCTAGCACAGATACGCAGTATTTT. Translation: CASSQRIGTSGSSTDTQYF.

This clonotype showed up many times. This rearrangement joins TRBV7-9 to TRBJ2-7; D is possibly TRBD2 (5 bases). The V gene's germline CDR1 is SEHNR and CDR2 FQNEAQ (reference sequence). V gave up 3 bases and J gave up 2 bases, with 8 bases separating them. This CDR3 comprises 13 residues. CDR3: CASSLPGTYEQYF. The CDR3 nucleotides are TGTGCCAGCAGCTTGCCGGGAACCTACGAGCAGTACTTC.

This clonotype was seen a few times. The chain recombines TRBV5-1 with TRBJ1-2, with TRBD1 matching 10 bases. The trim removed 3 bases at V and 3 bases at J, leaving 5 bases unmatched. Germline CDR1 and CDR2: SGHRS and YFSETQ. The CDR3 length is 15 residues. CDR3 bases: TGCGCCAGCAGCTCGAGGGACAGGGGAGACTATGGCTACACCTTC. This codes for CASSSRDRGDYGYTF. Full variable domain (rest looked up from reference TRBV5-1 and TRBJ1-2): KAGVTQTPRYLIKTRGQQVTLSCSPISGHRSVSWYQQTPGQGLQFLFEYFSETQRNKGNFPGRFSGRQFSNSRSEMNVSTLELGDSALYLCASSSRDRGDYGYTFGSGTRLTVV.

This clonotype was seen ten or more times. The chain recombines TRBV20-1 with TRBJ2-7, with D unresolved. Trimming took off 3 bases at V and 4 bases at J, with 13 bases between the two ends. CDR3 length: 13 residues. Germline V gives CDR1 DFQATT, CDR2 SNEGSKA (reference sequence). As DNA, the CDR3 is TGCAGTGCTAGGGGTGTCACCCCATACGAGCAGTACTTC. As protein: CSARGVTPYEQYF.

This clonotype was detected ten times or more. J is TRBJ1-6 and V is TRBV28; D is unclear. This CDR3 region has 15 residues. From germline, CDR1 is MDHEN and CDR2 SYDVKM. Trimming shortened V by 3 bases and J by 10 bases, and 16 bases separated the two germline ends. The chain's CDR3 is CASSLPMEDLSPLHF. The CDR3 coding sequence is TGTGCCAGCAGTTTGCCTATGGAGGATTTATCACCCCTCCACTTT.

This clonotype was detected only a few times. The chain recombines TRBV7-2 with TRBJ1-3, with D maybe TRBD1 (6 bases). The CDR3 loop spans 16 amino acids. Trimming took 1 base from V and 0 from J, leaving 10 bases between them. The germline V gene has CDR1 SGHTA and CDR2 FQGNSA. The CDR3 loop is CASSLVGGNSGNTIYF. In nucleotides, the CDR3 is TGTGCCAGCAGCTTAGTAGGGGGAAACTCTGGAAACACCATATATTTT.

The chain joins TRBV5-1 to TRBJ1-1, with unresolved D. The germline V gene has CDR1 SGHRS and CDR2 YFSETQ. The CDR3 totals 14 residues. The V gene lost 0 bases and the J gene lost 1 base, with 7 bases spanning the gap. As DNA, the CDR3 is TGCGCCAGCAGCTTGGACCACGGGAACACTGAAGCTTTCTTT. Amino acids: CASSLDHGNTEAFF.